This entry is about one T cell receptor beta chain. The antigen remains unidentified. On the basis of clinical symptoms, serum thyroxine and TRAb, thyroid ultrasound and orbital computed tomography, diagnoses were made. Each 10 ml fresh peripheral blood draw supplied the PBMCs. The sample comes from a study of T cells in Graves' hyperthyroidism and ophthalmopathy. For the study at large: Peripheral blood samples were taken at initial diagnosis, prior to any treatment.

TCR beta CDR3 regions were amplified from RNA. HTBI primers were employed in a first-round RT-PCR of the TCR CDR3. TCRdb reprocessed the multiplex PCR reads via MiXCR and lists one record per CDR3 protein. The sample yields about 740,000 distinct CDR3 sequences, about 14% seen once. CDR3 size: 13 residues. Germline V gene data show CDR1 as LNHDA and CDR2 as SQIVND (reference sequence). V shed 10 bases and J 4 bases; nucleotides not matched to a gene: 9. Study results and limitations: Most clonotypes expanded in thyroid above 0.001 were likewise present in blood.

The sequence was obtained from a woman aged 18 to 35 with Graves' hyperthyroidism. Sequencing used blood. The J gene is TRBJ1-2, the V gene TRBV19; TRBD1 matches at 7 bases. CDR3 in amino acids: CATRDSYLYGYTF. The CDR3 region has the DNA TGTGCCACCCGGGACAGCTACCTCTATGGCTACACCTTC.